The 27 T cell receptor beta chains below were found in one sample sequenced in a study of CD8 T cells in Susac syndrome. Random hexamers primed reverse transcription of about 0.45 to 1 ug RNA. Using its own MiXCR run on the immunoSEQ multiplex PCR reads, TCRdb lists one record per CDR3 protein. The table has approximately 190,000 distinct CDR3 sequences, approximately 95% seen once. The source material was CD8+ T cells from PBMCs. The source of these receptors is a human donor with Susac syndrome.

This chain links TRBV6-1 with TRBJ2-2, with D perhaps TRBD1 (6 bases). Germline V gives CDR1 MNHNS, CDR2 SASEGT. Trimming cost V 3 bases and J 7 bases, with 18 bases left between them. The CDR3 runs 16 residues. In DNA, the CDR3 is TGTGCCAGCAGTGAGGACCGAGGGACAACCTACGGGGAGCTGTTTTTT. Protein product: CASSEDRGTTYGELFF.

The gene calls are TRBV5-6 and TRBJ1-2; D perhaps matches TRBD1 (5 bases). Germline CDR1 SGHDT, CDR2 YYEEEE. This CDR3 is built from 15 residues. V lost 1 base to trimming and J lost 4 bases, with 14 bases between them. CDR3 sequence reads: CASSLIFRDFYGYTF. DNA of the CDR3: TGTGCCAGCAGCTTGATTTTTCGGGACTTCTATGGCTACACCTTC. The whole variable domain, filled in from reference TRBV5-6 and TRBJ1-2, reads DAGVTQSPTHLIKTRGQQVTLRCSPKSGHDTVSWYQQALGQGPQFIFQYYEEEERQRGNFPDRFSGHQFPNYSSELNVNALLLGDSALYLCASSLIFRDFYGYTFGSGTRLTVV.

This rearrangement joins TRBV5-6 to TRBJ1-1, with D hard to call. The CDR3 spans 12 residues. Trimming cost V 4 bases and J 5 bases, with 9 bases left between them. Germline V lookup: CDR1 SGHDT, CDR2 YYEEEE. CDR3 coding DNA: TGTGCCAGCAGCCAAGCCGGGACTGAAGCTTTCTTT. It yields the protein CASSQAGTEAFF. Combining the CDR3 with reference TRBV5-6 and TRBJ1-1 gives the whole variable domain DAGVTQSPTHLIKTRGQQVTLRCSPKSGHDTVSWYQQALGQGPQFIFQYYEEEERQRGNFPDRFSGHQFPNYSSELNVNALLLGDSALYLCASSQAGTEAFFGQGTRLTVV.

In its sample, this clonotype was seen once. The J gene is TRBJ2-7, the V gene TRBV7-9; no definite D call. Germline CDR1 SEHNR, CDR2 FQNEAQ (reference sequence). V was trimmed by 1 base and J by 0 bases, leaving 10 bases between them. The CDR3 is made up of 15 amino acids. The CDR3 loop reads CASSLVDIPSYEQYF. The CDR3 DNA follows: TGTGCCAGCAGCTTAGTAGATATCCCCTCCTACGAGCAGTACTTC.

This clonotype was detected once. The chain carries TRBV9 and TRBJ1-4; 7 nucleotides align to TRBD1. The V and J ends lost 4 bases and 7 bases, in that order; junction bases with no gene match: 7. The CDR3 runs to 14 residues. Germline CDR1 is SGDLS and CDR2 is YYNGEE. CDR3 sequence: CASSQWDRTEKLFF. The CDR3 DNA follows: TGTGCCAGCAGCCAGTGGGACAGAACTGAAAAACTGTTTTTT. Full variable domain (remainder filled in from reference TRBV9 and TRBJ1-4): DSGVTQTPKHLITATGQRVTLRCSPRSGDLSVYWYQQSLDQGLQFLIQYYNGEERAKGNILERFSAQQFPDLHSELNLSSLELGDSALYFCASSQWDRTEKLFFGSGTQLSVL.

This sequence joins TRBV20-1 and TRBJ1-1; D is unresolved. The CDR3 spans 10 residues. Per the germline V gene, CDR1 is DFQATT and CDR2 is SNEGSKA (reference sequence). Trimming cost V 0 bases and J 10 bases, with 6 bases left between them. The CDR3 region is CSARDPRAFF. The CDR3 nucleotides read TGCAGTGCTAGAGATCCTAGAGCTTTCTTT.

Here the CDR3 reads CASSPRGGYYNEQFF. The CDR3, as DNA: TGTGCCAGCTCGCCCCGTGGCGGATACTACAATGAGCAGTTCTTC. The chain employs TRBV27 and TRBJ2-1, with D unclear. This CDR3 comprises 15 residues. The V end lost 8 bases, the J end lost 3 bases, and 17 bases lay between the germline ends. CDR1 is MNHEY and CDR2 is SMNVEV in the germline V gene (reference sequence).

The chain recombines TRBV6-5 with TRBJ1-1, with D maybe TRBD1 (5 bases). This CDR3 spans 14 amino acids. V lost 2 bases, J lost 2 bases, and 9 bases lay in between. Germline CDR1 MNHEY, CDR2 SVGAGI. The CDR3 is CASSYGRANTEAFF. As DNA, the CDR3 is TGTGCCAGCAGTTACGGCAGGGCAAACACTGAAGCTTTCTTT.

CDR3 sequence reads: CASRDSPSTYEQYF. CDR3 in DNA: TGTGCCAGCAGAGACTCGCCCTCTACTTACGAGCAGTACTTC. The gene calls are TRBV12-3 or TRBV12-4 and TRBJ2-7, with no clear D. This CDR3 is built from 14 residues. The V and J ends lost 6 bases and 4 bases respectively, with 16 bases between them.

The chain employs TRBV9 and TRBJ1-5; 9 positions agree with TRBD1. The CDR3 has 15 amino acids. Germline V gene sequence: CDR1 SGDLS, CDR2 YYNGEE. Trimming took 0 bases from V and 5 from J; bases not matched to a gene: 3. The CDR3 sequence: CASSVGQGEDQPQHF. CDR3 bases: TGTGCCAGCAGCGTAGGACAGGGGGAGGATCAGCCCCAGCATTTT. The variable domain in full, completed from reference TRBV9 and TRBJ1-5, reads DSGVTQTPKHLITATGQRVTLRCSPRSGDLSVYWYQQSLDQGLQFLIQYYNGEERAKGNILERFSAQQFPDLHSELNLSSLELGDSALYFCASSVGQGEDQPQHFGDGTRLSIL.

The rearrangement uses TRBV5-6 and TRBJ2-2; no clear D. V was cut by 4 bases and J by 4 bases, with 17 bases left in between. Germline-derived CDR1 and CDR2 are SGHDT and YYEEEE. The CDR3 spans 16 residues. The CDR3 bases are TGTGCCAGCAGCCTGGCCCAAGTCCTGGGCACCGGGGAGCTGTTTTTT. Encoded protein: CASSLAQVLGTGELFF.

The chain has TRBV4-1 and TRBJ1-5, with no clear D. The CDR3 is 15 residues long. With 3 bases removed from V and 0 bases from J, the gap between germline ends came to 9 bases. Germline CDR1 MGHRA, CDR2 YSYEKL. CDR3 nucleotide sequence: TGCGCCAGCAGCCAGATGACCGATAGCAATCAGCCCCAGCATTTT. This translates into CASSQMTDSNQPQHF.

J is TRBJ1-1 and V is TRBV4-1; 11 bases are a match to TRBD1. V gave up 4 bases and J gave up 3 bases; unmatched junction bases: 10. The CDR3 runs 17 residues. CDR1 and CDR2 from the germline V gene are MGHRA and YSYEKL. The CDR3 DNA reads as TGCGCCAGCAGCCTGTTTCCGGGACAGGGGGGCGACACTGAAGCTTTCTTT. Protein: CASSLFPGQGGDTEAFF.

The rearrangement links TRBV20-1 to TRBJ2-7; TRBD1 matches 8 bases. After removal of 3 bases from V and 3 bases from J, the junction contained 4 bases not matched to a gene. The V gene's germline CDR1 is DFQATT and CDR2 SNEGSKA (reference sequence). The CDR3 consists of 13 residues. The chain's CDR3 is CSARTGVDYEQYF. The CDR3 DNA follows: TGCAGTGCTAGGACAGGGGTGGACTACGAGCAGTACTTC.

The gene calls are TRBV4-2 and TRBJ2-3; D is undetermined. This CDR3 region has 15 residues. The germline V gene encodes CDR1 LGHNA and CDR2 YNFKEQ. The germline V and J ends were trimmed by 4 bases and 3 bases, with 14 bases remaining between them. The CDR3 bases are TGTGCCAGCAGCCCAAGGACCCTGGGGACAGATACGCAGTATTTT. Protein: CASSPRTLGTDTQYF.

The rearrangement uses TRBV3-1 and TRBJ2-7; D uncertain. CDR3 length equals 13 residues. The V end lost 4 bases, the J end lost 2 bases, and 9 bases lay between the germline ends. Per germline, CDR1 LGHDT and CDR2 YNNKEL (reference sequence). CDR3 nucleotide sequence: TGTGCCAGCAGCCCCACTACACCCTACGAGCAGTACTTC. Translating gives CASSPTTPYEQYF.

The rearrangement links TRBV28 to TRBJ2-7; D remains ambiguous. CDR3 length: 13 amino acids. CDR1 MDHEN and CDR2 SYDVKM come from the germline V gene. Trimming took off 6 bases at V and 2 bases at J, with 11 bases between the two ends. The CDR3 nucleotides read TGTGCCAGCAGATTTAAACAAACCTACGAGCAGTACTTC. It codes for CASRFKQTYEQYF.

V usage is TRBV9 and J usage is TRBJ1-6; maybe TRBD1 (5 bases). Germline CDR1 is SGDLS and CDR2 is YYNGEE. Trimming stripped 0 bases from V and 7 bases from J, with 11 bases between. This CDR3 contains 15 residues. CDR3 in amino acids: CASSVARAGNSPLHF. CDR3 nucleotide sequence: TGTGCCAGCAGCGTAGCTAGGGCAGGGAATTCACCCCTCCACTTT.

The chain couples TRBV18 to TRBJ1-1; D is perhaps TRBD1 (5 bases). Germline CDR1 is KGHSH and CDR2 is LQKENI. Trimming removed 3 bases from V and 5 bases from J, with 10 bases in between. This CDR3 contains 13 residues. DNA of the CDR3: TGTGCCAGCTCACCTCAGGGTAATACTGAAGCTTTCTTT. Translated, it gives CASSPQGNTEAFF.

The chain is built from TRBV4-1 and TRBJ2-3; the match to TRBD2 covers 13 bases. The CDR3 is made up of 16 amino acids. V lost 2 bases to trimming and J lost 5 bases; unmatched junction nucleotides: 4. The germline V gene has CDR1 MGHRA and CDR2 YSYEKL. CDR3 sequence reads: CASSQPTSGRVDTQYF. CDR3 nucleotide sequence: TGCGCCAGCAGCCAACCTACTAGCGGGAGGGTAGATACGCAGTATTTT.

This clonotype was counted a single time. The rearrangement links TRBV30 to TRBJ1-3; D remains ambiguous. CDR1 GTSNPN and CDR2 SVGIG come from the germline V gene (reference sequence). The CDR3 is made up of 15 amino acids. The ends were cut back, 4 bases at V and 2 bases at J, with 15 bases in the middle. The DNA for the CDR3 is TGTGCCTGGATTCACAAGCCAGTGACTGGAAACACCATATATTTT. Protein product: CAWIHKPVTGNTIYF.

This clonotype was observed a single time. V is TRBV9 and J is TRBJ2-6; D could derive from TRBD1 or TRBD2 (5 bases each). This CDR3 spans 17 amino acids. Germline V gene data show CDR1 as SGDLS and CDR2 as YYNGEE. Between the trimmed V and J ends, which lost 2 bases and 0 bases, there was a span of 12 bases. CDR3 sequence: CASSVPGPSSGANVLTF. The CDR3 DNA sequence: TGTGCCAGCAGCGTTCCGGGACCGAGCTCTGGGGCCAACGTCCTGACTTTC.

V usage is TRBV14 and J usage is TRBJ2-4, with 11 bases that match TRBD1. The trim removed 4 bases at V and 0 bases at J, leaving 5 bases unmatched. This CDR3 region has 17 residues. The germline CDR1 and CDR2 sequences are SGHDN and FVKESK. The CDR3 sequence: CASSPEGQGGAKNIQYF. In nucleotides, the CDR3 is TGTGCCAGCAGCCCTGAGGGACAGGGGGGAGCCAAAAACATTCAGTACTTC.

The chain recombines TRBV29-1 with TRBJ1-2, with D possibly TRBD1 on 6 matching bases. Trimming cost V 5 bases and J 5 bases, with 12 bases left between them. CDR3 length: 12 amino acids. Germline lookup yields CDR1 SQVTM and CDR2 ANQGSEA. The CDR3 bases are TGCAGCGTTATGGACAGTGGGTATGGCTACACCTTC. Translated: CSVMDSGYGYTF.

V and J are TRBV20-1 and TRBJ2-1; no clear D. The germline V and J ends were trimmed by 1 base and 4 bases, with 14 bases remaining between them. The germline V gene encodes CDR1 DFQATT and CDR2 SNEGSKA (reference sequence). The CDR3 runs to 15 residues. The CDR3 DNA sequence: TGCAGTGCTAGAGCGCTACTCGGATCATACAATGAGCAGTTCTTC. Translated: CSARALLGSYNEQFF.

The chain combines TRBV5-4 with TRBJ2-1, with no clear D. The V and J ends lost 3 bases and 7 bases respectively, with 8 bases between them. CDR3 size: 12 residues. Per germline, CDR1 SGHNT and CDR2 YYREEE (reference sequence). CDR3 sequence reads: CASSSDSNEQFF. CDR3 sequence (DNA): TGTGCCAGCAGCTCGGATTCGAATGAGCAGTTCTTC.

V is TRBV5-1 and J is TRBJ2-7, with D possibly matching TRBD2 (6 bases). The CDR3 has 15 residues. V lost 7 bases and J 3 bases, leaving 20 bases between the germline ends. CDR1 is SGHRS and CDR2 is YFSETQ in the germline V gene. The CDR3 region is CASHDSGGTIYEQYF. For the CDR3, the DNA is TGCGCCAGCCACGACTCCGGGGGTACAATCTACGAGCAGTACTTC.